This entry describes one T cell receptor (beta chain). Its antigen is still unknown. With the Oncomine TCR Beta short-read assay, DNA from cultured CD4+ T cells was sequenced. TCRdb re-analysed the PCR reads in MiXCR, keeping a single row per CDR3 protein. The sample comprises under 15,000 distinct CDR3 sequences, roughly 52% of which are singletons, and roughly 16% rests with the top ten. Trimming took off 4 bases at V and 2 bases at J, with 14 bases between the two ends. This CDR3 contains 16 residues. Germline lookup yields CDR1 LNHDA and CDR2 SQIVND (reference sequence). Treatment meaning: approximately nine-day PBMC culture with coronavirus spike peptide pools or control peptides (ViraFEST assay). PBMCs, plated at about 2 million per well, were grown in the presence of about 9.5 IU/ml IL-2 and roughly 9.5 ug/ml peptide pools. The data derive from a study of vaccination and CD4 T cells after COVID-19. About the research overall: Stimulation of cells relied on overlapping spike peptides derived from SARS-CoV-2, HCoV-NL63, HCoV-OC43 and HCoV-229E.

Study outcomes and limitations: It was found that, in convalescent patients, 304 of 307 vaccine-specific clones were spike mono-reactive.

The rearrangement uses TRBV19 and TRBJ2-2; D gene unclear. This receptor was identified in a human donor who had recovered from COVID-19. Sequenced material: CD4+ T cells from blood, cultured in vitro. The CDR3 region is CASSTVGRFNTGELFF. CDR3 nucleotide sequence: TGTGCCAGTAGTACCGTTGGACGGTTCAACACCGGGGAGCTGTTTTTT.